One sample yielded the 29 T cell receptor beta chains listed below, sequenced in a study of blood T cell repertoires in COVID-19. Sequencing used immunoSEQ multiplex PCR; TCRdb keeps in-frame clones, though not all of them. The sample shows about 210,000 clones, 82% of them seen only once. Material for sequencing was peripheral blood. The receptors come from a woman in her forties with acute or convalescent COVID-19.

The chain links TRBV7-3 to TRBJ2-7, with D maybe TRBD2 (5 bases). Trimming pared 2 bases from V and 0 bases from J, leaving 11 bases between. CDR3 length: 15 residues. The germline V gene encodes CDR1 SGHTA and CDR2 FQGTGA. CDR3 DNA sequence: TGTGCCAGCAGCTTACTACCGGGGATCTCCTACGAGCAGTACTTC. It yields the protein CASSLLPGISYEQYF.

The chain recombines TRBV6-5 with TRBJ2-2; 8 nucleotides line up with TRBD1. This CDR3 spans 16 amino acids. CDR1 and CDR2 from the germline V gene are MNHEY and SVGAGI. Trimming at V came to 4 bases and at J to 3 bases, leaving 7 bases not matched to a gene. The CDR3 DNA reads TGTGCCAGCAGTTTTCTTCCGGACAGGGACACCGGGGAGCTGTTTTTT. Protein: CASSFLPDRDTGELFF.

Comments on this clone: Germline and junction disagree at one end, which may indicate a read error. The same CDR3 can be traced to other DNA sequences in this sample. CDR3 nucleotide sequence: TGTGCCAGCAGCTTTCAGGGGACCTATGAGCAGTACTTC. It yields the protein CASSFQGTYEQYF. The rearrangement links TRBV3-1 (or the pseudogene TRBV3-2) to TRBJ2-7; possible D gene TRBD1, 6 bases. Germline assignment: CDR1 LGHDT and CDR2 YNNKEL (reference sequence). The CDR3 runs to 13 residues.

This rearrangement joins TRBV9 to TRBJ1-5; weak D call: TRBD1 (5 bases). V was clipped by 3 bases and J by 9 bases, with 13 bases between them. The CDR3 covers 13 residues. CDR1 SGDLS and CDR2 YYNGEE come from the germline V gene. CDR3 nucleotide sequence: TGTGCCAGCAGCGCCACTACAGGTCCGCCCCAGCATTTT. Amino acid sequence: CASSATTGPPQHF.

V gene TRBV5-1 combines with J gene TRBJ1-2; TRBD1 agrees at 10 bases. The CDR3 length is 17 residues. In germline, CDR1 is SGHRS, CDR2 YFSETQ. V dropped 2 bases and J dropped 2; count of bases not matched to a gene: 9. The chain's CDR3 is CASSFPPDRGLNYGYTF. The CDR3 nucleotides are TGCGCCAGCAGCTTCCCGCCCGACAGGGGGCTAAACTATGGCTACACCTTC.

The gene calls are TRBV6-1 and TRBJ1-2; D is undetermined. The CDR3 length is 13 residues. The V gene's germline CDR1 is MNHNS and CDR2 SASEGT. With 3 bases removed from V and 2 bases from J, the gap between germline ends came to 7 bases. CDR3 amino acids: CASSESVNYGYTF. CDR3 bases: TGTGCCAGCAGTGAGTCTGTCAACTATGGCTACACCTTC.

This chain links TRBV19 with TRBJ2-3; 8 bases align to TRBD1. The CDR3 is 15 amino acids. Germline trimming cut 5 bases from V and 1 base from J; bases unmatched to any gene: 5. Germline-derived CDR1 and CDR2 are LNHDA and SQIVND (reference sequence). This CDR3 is CASSVPGQGTDTQYF. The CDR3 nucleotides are TGTGCCAGTAGTGTACCGGGACAGGGCACAGATACGCAGTATTTT.

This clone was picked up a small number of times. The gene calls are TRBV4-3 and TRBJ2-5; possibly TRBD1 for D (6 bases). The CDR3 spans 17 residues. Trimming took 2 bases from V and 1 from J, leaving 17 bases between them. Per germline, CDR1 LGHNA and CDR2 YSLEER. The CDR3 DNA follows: TGCGCCAGCAGCCAACAAGGGACGTCAGGGGCCCAAGAGACCCAGTACTTC. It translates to CASSQQGTSGAQETQYF.

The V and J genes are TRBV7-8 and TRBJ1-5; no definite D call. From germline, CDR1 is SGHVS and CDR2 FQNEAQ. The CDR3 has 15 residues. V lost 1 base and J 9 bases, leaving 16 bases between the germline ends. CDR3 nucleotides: TGTGCCAGCAGCTTAGTAGCACGCACTAATGGGCCCCAGCATTTT. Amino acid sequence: CASSLVARTNGPQHF.

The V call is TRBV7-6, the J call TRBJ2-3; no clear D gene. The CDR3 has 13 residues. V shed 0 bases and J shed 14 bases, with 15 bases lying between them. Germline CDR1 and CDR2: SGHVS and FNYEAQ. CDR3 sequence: CASSLAGAPFAYF. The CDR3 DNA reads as TGTGCCAGCAGCTTAGCCGGAGCCCCCTTCGCGTATTTT.

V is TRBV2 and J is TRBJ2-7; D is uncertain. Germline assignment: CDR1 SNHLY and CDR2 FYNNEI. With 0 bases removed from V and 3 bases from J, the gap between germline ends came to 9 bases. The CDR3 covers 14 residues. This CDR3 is CASSEAARYYEQYF. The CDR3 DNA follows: TGTGCCAGCAGTGAAGCGGCCAGATACTACGAGCAGTACTTC.

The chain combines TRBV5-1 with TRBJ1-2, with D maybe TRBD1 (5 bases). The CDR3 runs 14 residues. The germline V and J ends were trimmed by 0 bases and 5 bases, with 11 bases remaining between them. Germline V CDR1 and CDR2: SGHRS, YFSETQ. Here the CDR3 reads CASSLGQGRYGYTF. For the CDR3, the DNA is TGCGCCAGCAGCTTGGGGCAGGGAAGGTATGGCTACACCTTC.

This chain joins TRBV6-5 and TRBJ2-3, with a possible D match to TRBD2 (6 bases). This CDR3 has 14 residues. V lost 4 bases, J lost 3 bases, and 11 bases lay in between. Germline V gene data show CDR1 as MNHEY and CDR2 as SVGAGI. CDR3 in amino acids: CASSSGLFTDTQYF. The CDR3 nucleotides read TGTGCCAGCAGTTCGGGACTTTTTACAGATACGCAGTATTTT.

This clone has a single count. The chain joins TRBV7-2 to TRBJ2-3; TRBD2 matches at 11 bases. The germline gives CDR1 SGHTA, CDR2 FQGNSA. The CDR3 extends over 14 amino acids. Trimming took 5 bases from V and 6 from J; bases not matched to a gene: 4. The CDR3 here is CASSLSGGADTQYF. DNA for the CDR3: TGTGCCAGCAGCCTTAGCGGGGGGGCTGATACGCAGTATTTT.

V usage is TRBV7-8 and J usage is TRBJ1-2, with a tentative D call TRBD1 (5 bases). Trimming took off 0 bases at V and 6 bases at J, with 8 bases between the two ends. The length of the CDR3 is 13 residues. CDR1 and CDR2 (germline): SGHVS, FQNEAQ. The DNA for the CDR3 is TGTGCCAGCAGCTTAGCGCCAGGGCATGGCTACACCTTC. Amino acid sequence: CASSLAPGHGYTF.

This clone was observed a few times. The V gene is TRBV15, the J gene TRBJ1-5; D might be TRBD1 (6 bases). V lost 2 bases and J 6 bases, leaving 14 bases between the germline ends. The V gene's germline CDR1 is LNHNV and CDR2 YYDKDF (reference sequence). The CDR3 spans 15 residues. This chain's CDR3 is CATSRSPGVAQPQHF. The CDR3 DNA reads TGTGCCACCAGCAGAAGCCCAGGGGTGGCTCAGCCCCAGCATTTT.

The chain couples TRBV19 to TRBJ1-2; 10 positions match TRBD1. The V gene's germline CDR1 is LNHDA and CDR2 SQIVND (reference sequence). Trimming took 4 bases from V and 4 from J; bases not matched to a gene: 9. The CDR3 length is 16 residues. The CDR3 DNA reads TGTGCCAGTAGTACCGCGGGACAGGGGCCGACCTATGGCTACACCTTC. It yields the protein CASSTAGQGPTYGYTF.

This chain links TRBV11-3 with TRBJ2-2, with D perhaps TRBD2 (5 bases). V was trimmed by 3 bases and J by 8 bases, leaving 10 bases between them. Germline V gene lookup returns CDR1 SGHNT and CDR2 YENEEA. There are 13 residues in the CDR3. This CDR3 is CASSLWERGELFF. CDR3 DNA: TGTGCCAGCAGCTTGTGGGAGCGTGGGGAGCTGTTTTTT.

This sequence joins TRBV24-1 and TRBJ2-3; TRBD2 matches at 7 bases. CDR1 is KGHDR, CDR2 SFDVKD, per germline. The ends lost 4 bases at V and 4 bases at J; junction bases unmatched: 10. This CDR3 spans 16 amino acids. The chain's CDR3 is CATSDLTSPRADTQYF. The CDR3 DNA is TGTGCCACCAGTGACCTGACTAGCCCAAGGGCAGATACGCAGTATTTT.

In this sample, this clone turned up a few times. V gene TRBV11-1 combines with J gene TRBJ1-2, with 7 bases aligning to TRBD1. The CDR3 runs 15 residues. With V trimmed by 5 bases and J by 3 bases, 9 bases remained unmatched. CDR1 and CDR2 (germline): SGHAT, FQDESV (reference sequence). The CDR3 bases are TGTGCCAGCAGCCCGGGACAGAAATCAGACTATGGCTACACCTTC. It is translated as CASSPGQKSDYGYTF.

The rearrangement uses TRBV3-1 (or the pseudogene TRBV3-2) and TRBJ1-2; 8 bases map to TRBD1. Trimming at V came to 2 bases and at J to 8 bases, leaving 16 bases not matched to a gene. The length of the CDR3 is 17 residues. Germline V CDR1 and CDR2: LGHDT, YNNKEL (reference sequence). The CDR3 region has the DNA TGTGCCAGCAGCCAACCCGCCTGGGGCAGGGGGCGCAGAGGCTACACCTTC. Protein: CASSQPAWGRGRRGYTF.

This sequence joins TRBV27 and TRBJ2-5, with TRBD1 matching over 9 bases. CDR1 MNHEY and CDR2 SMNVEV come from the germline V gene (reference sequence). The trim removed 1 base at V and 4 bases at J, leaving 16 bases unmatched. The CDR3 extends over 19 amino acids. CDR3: CASSLYFGGTGKITETQYF. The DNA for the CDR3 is TGTGCCAGCAGTTTATATTTCGGCGGGACAGGGAAAATAACAGAGACCCAGTACTTC.

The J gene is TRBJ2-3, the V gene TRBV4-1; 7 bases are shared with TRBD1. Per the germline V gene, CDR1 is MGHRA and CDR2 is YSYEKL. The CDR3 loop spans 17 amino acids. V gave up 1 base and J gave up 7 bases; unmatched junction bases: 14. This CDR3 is CASSQAFTGVRVNTQYF. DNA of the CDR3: TGCGCCAGCAGCCAAGCTTTCACAGGGGTTCGAGTGAATACGCAGTATTTT.

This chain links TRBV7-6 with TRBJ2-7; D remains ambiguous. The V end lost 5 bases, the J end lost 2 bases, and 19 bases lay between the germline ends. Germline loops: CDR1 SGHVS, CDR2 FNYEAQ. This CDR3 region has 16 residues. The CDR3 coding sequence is TGTGCCAGCAGCCTAGGCCCTATAGATCATGCCTACGAGCAGTACTTC. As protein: CASSLGPIDHAYEQYF.

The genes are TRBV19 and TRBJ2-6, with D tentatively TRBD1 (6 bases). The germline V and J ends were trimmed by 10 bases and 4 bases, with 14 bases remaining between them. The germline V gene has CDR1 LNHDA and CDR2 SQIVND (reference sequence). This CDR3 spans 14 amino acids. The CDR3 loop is CATNRERGANVLTF. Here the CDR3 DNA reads TGTGCCACCAACAGGGAGCGGGGGGCCAACGTCCTGACTTTC. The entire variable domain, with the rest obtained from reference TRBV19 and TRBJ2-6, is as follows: DGGITQSPKYLFRKEGQNVTLSCEQNLNHDAMYWYRQDPGQGLRLIYYSQIVNDFQKGDIAEGYSVSREKKESFPLTVTSAQKNPTAFYLCATNRERGANVLTFGAGSRLTVL.

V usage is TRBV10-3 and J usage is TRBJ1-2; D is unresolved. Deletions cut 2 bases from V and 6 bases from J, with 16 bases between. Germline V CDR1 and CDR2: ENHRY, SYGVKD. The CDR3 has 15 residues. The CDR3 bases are TGTGCCATCAGTGAGCTCCTCAGTTACGGGGATGGCTACACCTTC. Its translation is CAISELLSYGDGYTF.

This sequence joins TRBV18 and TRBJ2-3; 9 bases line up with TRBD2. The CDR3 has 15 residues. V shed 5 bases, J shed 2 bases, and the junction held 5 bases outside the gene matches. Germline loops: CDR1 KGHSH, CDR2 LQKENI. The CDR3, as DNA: TGTGCCAGCTCATCGGCGGGGGGGATCACAGATACGCAGTATTTT. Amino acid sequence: CASSSAGGITDTQYF.

The CDR3 DNA sequence: TGCGCCAGCAGCCAAGGGCGGCCCTCTGGGGCCAACGTCCTGACTTTC. Its translation: CASSQGRPSGANVLTF. The chain recombines TRBV4-1 with TRBJ2-6; no clear D. From germline, CDR1 is MGHRA and CDR2 YSYEKL. The V gene lost 1 base and the J gene lost 0 bases, with 7 bases spanning the gap. The CDR3 length is 16 residues.

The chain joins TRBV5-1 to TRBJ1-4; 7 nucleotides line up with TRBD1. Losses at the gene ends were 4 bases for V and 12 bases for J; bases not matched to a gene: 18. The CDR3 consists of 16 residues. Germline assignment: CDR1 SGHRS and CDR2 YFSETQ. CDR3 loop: CASSRQGTNTLEELFF. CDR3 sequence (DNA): TGCGCCAGCAGCCGACAGGGAACTAACACTCTAGAGGAACTGTTTTTT.